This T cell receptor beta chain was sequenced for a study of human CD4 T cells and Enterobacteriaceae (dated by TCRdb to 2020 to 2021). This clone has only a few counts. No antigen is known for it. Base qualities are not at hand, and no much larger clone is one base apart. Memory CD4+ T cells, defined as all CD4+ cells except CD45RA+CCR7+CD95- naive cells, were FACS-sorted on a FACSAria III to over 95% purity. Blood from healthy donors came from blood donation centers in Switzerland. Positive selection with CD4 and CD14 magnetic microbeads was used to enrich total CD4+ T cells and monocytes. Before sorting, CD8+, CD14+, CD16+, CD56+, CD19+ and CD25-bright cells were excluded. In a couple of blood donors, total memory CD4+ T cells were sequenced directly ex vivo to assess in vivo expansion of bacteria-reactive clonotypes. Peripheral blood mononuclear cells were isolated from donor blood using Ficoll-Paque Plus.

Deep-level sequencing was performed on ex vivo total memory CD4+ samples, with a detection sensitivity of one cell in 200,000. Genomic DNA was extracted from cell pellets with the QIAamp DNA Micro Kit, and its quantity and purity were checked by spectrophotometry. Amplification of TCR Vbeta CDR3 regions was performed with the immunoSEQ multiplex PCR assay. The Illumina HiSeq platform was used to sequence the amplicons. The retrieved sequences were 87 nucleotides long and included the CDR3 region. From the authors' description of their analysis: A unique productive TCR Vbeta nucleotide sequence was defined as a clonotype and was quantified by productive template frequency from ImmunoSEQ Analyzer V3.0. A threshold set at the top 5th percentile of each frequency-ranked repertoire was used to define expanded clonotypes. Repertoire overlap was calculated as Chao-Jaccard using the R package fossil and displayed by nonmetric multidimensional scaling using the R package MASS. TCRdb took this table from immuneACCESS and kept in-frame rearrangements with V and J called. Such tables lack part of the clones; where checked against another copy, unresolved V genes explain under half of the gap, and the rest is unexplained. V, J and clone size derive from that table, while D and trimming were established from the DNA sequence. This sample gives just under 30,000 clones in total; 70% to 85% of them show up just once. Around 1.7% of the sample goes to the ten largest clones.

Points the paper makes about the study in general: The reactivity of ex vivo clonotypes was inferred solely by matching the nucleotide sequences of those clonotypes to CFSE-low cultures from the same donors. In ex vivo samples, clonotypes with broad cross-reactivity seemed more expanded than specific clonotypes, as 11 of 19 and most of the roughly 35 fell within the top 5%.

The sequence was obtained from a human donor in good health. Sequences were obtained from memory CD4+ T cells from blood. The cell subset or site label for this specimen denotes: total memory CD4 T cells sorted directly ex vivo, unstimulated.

The CDR3 region reads CACSPGAANEKLFF. In nucleotide form, the sequence is TGTGCCTGCTCCCCGGGGGCAGCTAATGAAAAACTGTTTTTT. Rearrangement joined TRBV30 to TRBJ1-4, and the D gene may be TRBD1, 6 bases matching. CDR1 and CDR2 are read off the germline V gene (reference sequence) as GTSNPN and SVGIG. Between the V and J ends, shortened by 6 bases and 3 bases respectively, the junction contains 14 bases. The cysteine opens and the phenylalanine closes a CDR3 of 14 amino acids. CDR3 DNA is the only sequence kept; it has 42 bases, read in frame from the first base.